The sequence of this TCR beta chain was determined in a study of cytomegalovirus exposure and HLA in healthy donors. PCR was performed using 60 Vbeta and 13 Jbeta primers. The data were produced by immunoSEQ multiplex PCR, yet TCRdb's version contains in-frame clones alone and is incomplete. The sample consists of some 110,000 clones, roughly four fifths of them appearing once. V lost 0 bases and J lost 7, with 15 bases in between. CDR3 size: 15 residues. Germline CDR1 ENHRY, CDR2 SYGVKD. The chain has TRBV10-3 and TRBJ1-1, with a possible D match to TRBD1 (5 bases). This sequence was found in a man in his forties or fifties in good health and CMV-seronegative. Input material: PBMCs. The CDR3 protein is CAISESGRRGSEAFF. The CDR3 DNA reads TGTGCCATCAGTGAGTCGGGCAGAAGGGGAAGTGAAGCTTTCTTT.